This T cell receptor beta chain was identified during a study of T cell repertoires and HLA-DP antigens. Profiled with immunoSEQ multiplex PCR; TCRdb holds only in-frame clones, not every one. The sample has around 70,000 clones; about four fifths are singletons. The CDR3 runs 12 residues. Trimming removed 6 bases at V and 2 bases at J, with 2 bases between. Germline CDR1 and CDR2: SGHAT and FQDESV (reference sequence). About this clone: As yet, its antigen is unknown.

This sequence originates from a man between 60 and 70 years old in good health and CMV-seronegative. The material sequenced was CD4+ T cells from PBMCs. The J gene is TRBJ1-6, the V gene TRBV11-1; no definite D call. As DNA, the CDR3 is TGTGCCAGCAGTCCCTATAATTCACCCCTCCACTTT. This sequence encodes CASSPYNSPLHF.